A single sample gave rise to the 19 T cell receptor beta chains below, sequenced in a study of Graves' ophthalmopathy and Graves' hyperthyroidism. Using RNA transcripts, the TCR beta CDR3 regions were amplified. The library came from an HTBI-primed first-round RT-PCR and a second-round multiplex PCR. TCRdb re-derived calls from the multiplex PCR reads in MiXCR, one entry per CDR3 protein. The sample lists about 400,000 distinct CDR3 sequences; about 18% were seen once. Sequences were obtained from peripheral blood. These receptors all stem from a woman aged 18-35 years with Graves' ophthalmopathy.

The sample holds many counts of this clonotype. V gene TRBV4-3 combines with J gene TRBJ1-1; D is ambiguous. This CDR3 contains 18 residues. Germline CDR1 LGHNA, CDR2 YSLEER. The germline V and J ends were trimmed by 1 base and 0 bases, with 18 bases remaining between them. The CDR3 protein is CASSQAAYPGLLNTEAFF. CDR3 sequence (DNA): TGCGCCAGCAGCCAAGCTGCATACCCCGGACTCTTGAACACTGAAGCTTTCTTT.

V usage is TRBV20-1 and J usage is TRBJ1-1; no clear D gene. The V gene lost 4 bases and the J gene lost 2 bases, with 20 bases spanning the gap. CDR1 is DFQATT and CDR2 is SNEGSKA in the germline V gene (reference sequence). CDR3 length: 16 amino acids. The CDR3 is CSAKRSGKSPNTEAFF. CDR3 bases: TGCAGTGCTAAGAGGTCCGGGAAATCCCCTAACACTGAAGCTTTCTTT.

In its sample, this clonotype was seen many times. The rearrangement joins TRBV7-9 to TRBJ2-5; D unclear. With 5 bases removed from V and 5 bases from J, the gap between germline ends came to 18 bases. Germline V CDR1 and CDR2: SEHNR, FQNEAQ (reference sequence). The CDR3 is made up of 15 amino acids. In DNA form, the CDR3 reads TGTGCCAGCAGCCCCAATCTTGGGTACGGGGAGACCCAGTACTTC. This translates into CASSPNLGYGETQYF.

The V gene is TRBV20-1, the J gene TRBJ1-2; no clear D gene. The CDR3 extends over 15 amino acids. Germline CDR1 reads DFQATT; CDR2 reads SNEGSKA (reference sequence). V was pared by 1 base and J by 0 bases, with 12 bases between. The CDR3, as DNA: TGCAGTGCTAGAGCCATACAAGACCCTAACTATGGCTACACCTTC. Amino acid sequence: CSARAIQDPNYGYTF.

There are many counts of this clonotype. The chain has TRBV25-1 and TRBJ2-7; TRBD1 is a possible D gene (5 bases). This CDR3 has 15 amino acids. The germline gives CDR1 MGHDK, CDR2 SYGVNS. The germline V and J ends were trimmed by 1 base and 4 bases, with 14 bases remaining between them. CDR3 loop: CASSESIGADYEQYF. CDR3 sequence (DNA): TGTGCCAGCAGTGAATCGATAGGGGCGGATTACGAGCAGTACTTC.

This clonotype was picked up many times. This CDR3 is CAIRRRGESNQPQHF. The CDR3 DNA is TGTGCCATCAGGCGACGCGGGGAAAGCAATCAGCCCCAGCATTTT. V usage is TRBV10-3 and J usage is TRBJ1-5, with D unresolved. Germline-derived CDR1 and CDR2 are ENHRY and SYGVKD. The CDR3 has 15 amino acids. V lost 6 bases to trimming and J lost 1 base, with 13 bases between them.

This clonotype was recorded many times. The chain joins TRBV7-2 to TRBJ2-7; either TRBD1 or TRBD2 may fit D (5 bases each). Germline V gene data show CDR1 as SGHTA and CDR2 as FQGNSA. This CDR3 region has 15 residues. Trimming removed 5 bases from V and 5 bases from J, with 19 bases in between. This CDR3 reads CASSEFLGDFNEQYF. DNA of the CDR3: TGTGCCAGCAGCGAGTTTCTGGGGGATTTTAACGAGCAGTACTTC.

This clonotype was observed many times. The rearrangement joins TRBV9 to TRBJ1-1, with D perhaps TRBD1 (6 bases). V was clipped by 0 bases and J by 0 bases, with 9 bases between them. Looked up from germline, CDR1 is SGDLS and CDR2 is YYNGEE. The CDR3 extends over 15 amino acids. The CDR3 protein is CASSVEGGLNTEAFF. Here the CDR3 DNA reads TGTGCCAGCAGCGTAGAGGGGGGTTTGAACACTGAAGCTTTCTTT.

This clonotype was seen at least ten times. The rearrangement joins TRBV6-2 or TRBV6-3 to TRBJ2-7; D assignment may be TRBD1 or TRBD2 (5 bases each). The CDR3 length is 14 residues. Germline-derived CDR1 and CDR2 are MNHEY and SVGEGT. Trimming cost V 0 bases and J 0 bases, with 6 bases left between them. This CDR3 reads CASSYSGDSYEQYF. The CDR3 coding sequence is TGTGCCAGCAGTTACTCGGGGGACTCCTACGAGCAGTACTTC.

This clonotype was seen at least ten times. This rearrangement joins TRBV6-2 or TRBV6-3 to TRBJ2-4, with 7 bases that match TRBD2. Unmatched junction bases numbered 8, after V lost 2 bases and J lost 7 bases. Per the germline V gene, CDR1 is MNHEY and CDR2 is SVGEGT. There are 15 residues in the CDR3. CDR3 DNA: TGTGCCAGCAGTTACCCCCCTGGGGGGGGTAACATTCAGTACTTC. It codes for CASSYPPGGGNIQYF.

This clonotype was picked up many times. V gene TRBV19 combines with J gene TRBJ1-6; D gene ambiguous. From germline, CDR1 is LNHDA and CDR2 SQIVND (reference sequence). V gave up 1 base and J gave up 17 bases, with 9 bases separating them. There are 11 residues in the CDR3. As DNA, the CDR3 is TGTGCCAGTAGTATAGGAGACACCTTCCACTTT. This encodes CASSIGDTFHF.

This clonotype was seen repeatedly, ten times or more. The CDR3 bases are TGTGCCACCAGTGGAGACGTCTCCTACGAGCAGTACTTC. It yields the protein CATSGDVSYEQYF. The chain recombines TRBV24-1 with TRBJ2-7; D is unclear. CDR3 length: 13 amino acids. V gave up 5 bases and J gave up 0 bases, with 7 bases separating them. Germline loops: CDR1 KGHDR, CDR2 SFDVKD.

This clonotype was recorded many times. The chain carries TRBV20-1 and TRBJ2-7, with 10 bases lining up with TRBD2. Looked up from germline, CDR1 is DFQATT and CDR2 is SNEGSKA (reference sequence). The length of the CDR3 is 15 residues. Trimming removed 2 bases from V and 3 bases from J; junction bases left unmatched: 7. The CDR3 loop is CSARPPLAGGYEQYF. The CDR3 coding sequence is TGCAGTGCTAGACCTCCCTTAGCGGGGGGCTACGAGCAGTACTTC.

This clonotype was recorded at least ten times. V gene TRBV5-1 combines with J gene TRBJ1-3, with D unclear. Germline-derived CDR1 and CDR2 are SGHRS and YFSETQ. CDR3 size: 15 residues. Trimming removed 6 bases at V and 0 bases at J, with 13 bases between. The chain's CDR3 is CASTPTVNSGNTIYF. CDR3 coding DNA: TGCGCCAGCACCCCGACGGTCAACTCTGGAAACACCATATATTTT.

The chain links TRBV7-8 to TRBJ2-5, with 11 bases aligning to TRBD2. Germline V gene lookup returns CDR1 SGHVS and CDR2 FQNEAQ. CDR3 length: 15 residues. V lost 5 bases to trimming and J lost 2 bases; unmatched junction nucleotides: 4. The CDR3 spells CASSLRLAGQETQYF. DNA of the CDR3: TGTGCCAGCAGCCTGCGACTAGCGGGACAAGAGACCCAGTACTTC.

This clonotype was observed a few times. The chain uses TRBV6-1 and TRBJ2-7; D is uncertain. CDR1 and CDR2 (germline): MNHNS, SASEGT. V lost 5 bases and J lost 2, with 22 bases in between. The CDR3 has 17 residues. This chain's CDR3 is CASSNSDPGRLTYEQYF. The DNA of the CDR3 is TGTGCCAGCAGTAATTCCGACCCCGGGCGGTTAACCTACGAGCAGTACTTC.

Many counts were recorded for this clonotype. The chain carries TRBV27 and TRBJ2-7; D may be TRBD1 or TRBD2 (6 bases each). Germline V gives CDR1 MNHEY, CDR2 SMNVEV (reference sequence). V lost 5 bases and J 2 bases, leaving 22 bases between the germline ends. There are 17 residues in the CDR3. The CDR3 here is CASSPRRGVLGAYEQYF. The CDR3 nucleotides read TGTGCCAGCAGTCCCAGAAGGGGGGTTCTGGGAGCCTACGAGCAGTACTTC.

This clonotype has a count of ten or more. The rearrangement joins TRBV20-1 to TRBJ1-2; D gene unclear. The CDR3 totals 11 residues. Trimming took 5 bases from V and 4 from J, leaving 8 bases between them. Germline V gene lookup returns CDR1 DFQATT and CDR2 SNEGSKA (reference sequence). Written as DNA, the CDR3 is TGCAGTGCTCTCGCCGGCTATGGCTACACCTTC. This encodes CSALAGYGYTF.

This clonotype showed up many times. This chain uses TRBV19 with TRBJ2-7, with D hard to call. Germline V CDR1 and CDR2: LNHDA, SQIVND (reference sequence). The germline V and J ends were trimmed by 5 bases and 4 bases, with 15 bases remaining between them. CDR3 length: 14 amino acids. The CDR3 nucleotides are TGTGCCAGTAGTTTTGAGGACGGTCGTTACGAGCAGTACTTC. Amino acids: CASSFEDGRYEQYF.